This T cell receptor (beta chain) was sequenced for a study of blood T cell repertoires in COVID-19 (TCRdb year 2020). A note on the overall study: Samples covering the acute and convalescent phases of COVID-19 were provided by collaborators in the United States, Italy and Spain. The material from the prospective study consisted of cDNA or gDNA derived from T cells, B-cell-depleted T cells, or PBMCs. Deeply sampled blood TCRbeta repertoires from subjects exposed to, actively infected with, or recovered from COVID-19 were included in the dataset. The repertoires were released in a freely available public database meant as a resource for research on the immune response to SARS-CoV-2. The samples were drawn from two sources: the first 160 participants of the ongoing ImmuneRACE study, and 1,254 subjects contributed by 6 global collaborators. The sample metadata nearly always contained a de-identified subject ID, COVID-19 status, age in years and sex. HLA class I and class II types, where available, came from metadata supplied by the sample provider rather than from assay-based typing.

Trimming costs V 7 bases and J 1 base, and their ends lie 10 bases apart. The CDR1 and CDR2 encoded by the germline V gene are MGHDK and SYGVNS. Counted from cysteine to phenylalanine, this CDR3 has 13 amino acids. Kept here is only the CDR3 DNA, which spans 39 bases and is read in frame from base 1. TCRbeta CDR3 regions were amplified from genomic DNA using the immunoSEQ Assay, a bias-controlled multiplex PCR. The authors' pipeline ran thus. Within the assay, amplification of reference gene primers was used to estimate how many nucleated cells each sample contained. To quantify the absolute abundance of each unique TCRbeta CDR3 rearrangement, sequence reads were collapsed and filtered. Productive Simpson clonality was computed per sample as the square root of Simpson's diversity index over productive rearrangements. The source is immuneACCESS, and TCRdb retained only in-frame sequences with V and J called. Part of the clones is not carried over; for the studies checked, unresolved V genes explain less than half of this, and the remainder is unexplained. The V and J calls and clone size are taken from that table; D and trimming were inferred from the DNA. The sample table holds about 200,000 clones, of which less than 85% were seen once. Clones ranked in the top ten supply 18% of the sample.

Enrolling through a virtual design, the prospective study's participants ranged in age from roughly 18 to 90 years and lived across about two dozen United States geographic areas. In the prospective study, cohorts were assigned on the basis of participant-reported clinical history obtained from a screening survey and a study questionnaire. For ImmuneRACE Cohort 3, a participant was defined as recovered based on two consecutive negative NP/OP PCR tests, clearance by a healthcare professional, or resolution of symptoms. Mobile phlebotomists in the prospective study collected whole blood, serum and a nasopharyngeal or oropharyngeal swab from every participant. Over a roughly two-month period, participants in the prospective study had the option of providing additional blood draws and questionnaires. Prospective study blood samples were shipped either frozen or at room temperature before DNA extraction.

Overall study outcomes, separate from this receptor: Clinical and demographic metadata were provided uncurated, with the amount varying by source and participant.

Concerning this clone: This clone's antigen is unknown. No much larger clonotype is one base removed from it; base qualities were not supplied.

This sequence uses TRBV25-1 and TRBJ1-1, with TRBD1 tentatively as D gene (5 bases match). The sample taken for sequencing was PBMCs or T cells enriched from blood (not recorded which). The TCR was taken from a man aged 40-50 years who had recovered from COVID-19. The CDR3 corresponds to CASTGRANTEAFF. In nucleotides, the sequence is TGTGCCAGCACAGGCAGGGCGAACACTGAAGCTTTCTTT.